Listed below are T cell receptor beta chains from one sample, sequenced in a study of early T cells in non-severe SARS-CoV-2 infection. TCRdb reprocessed the 5' RACE reads via MiXCR and lists one record per CDR3 protein. The table has about 64,000 distinct CDR3 sequences, around 10% seen once. This specimen consisted of whole blood, obtained at baseline. These receptors were obtained from an adult who was a healthcare worker with PCR-confirmed SARS-CoV-2 infection or an uninfected control (not recorded which). The CDR3 runs from the conserved cysteine through the conserved F or W. The D gene is left open where the match is weak. Part of the rows lack a size; the others show once, few, many or a class for expanded clones.

J | V | D | size | CDR3 | DNA
TRBJ1-1 | TRBV9 | NA | few | CASSVDPQVGGEAFF | TGTGCCAGCAGCGTAGACCCACAGGTAGGGGGTGAAGCTTTCTTT
TRBJ2-3 | TRBV24-1 | NA | many | CATKGLLTDTQYF | TGTGCCACCAAAGGGCTGCTCACAGATACGCAGTATTTT
TRBJ2-4 | TRBV7-2 | TRBD2 | many | CASSLKLAGGPGLGIQYF | TGTGCCAGCAGCTTAAAGCTAGCGGGGGGGCCGGGGCTCGGCATTCAGTACTTC
TRBJ2-3 | TRBV30 | TRBD1 | NA | CAWTSGDRGYTQYF | TGTGCCTGGACCTCCGGAGACAGGGGTTATACGCAGTATTTT
TRBJ2-7 | TRBV4-3 | NA | NA | CASSQDRGASYEQYF | TGCGCCAGCAGCCAAGACAGGGGGGCCTCCTACGAGCAGTACTTC
TRBJ2-1 | TRBV11-2 | NA | few | CASSLGRSSYNEQFF | TGTGCCAGCAGCTTAGGACGGAGCTCCTACAATGAGCAGTTCTTC
TRBJ2-1 | TRBV29-1 | TRBD1 | few | CSVGDRASYNEQFF | TGCAGCGTTGGGGACAGGGCTTCTTACAATGAGCAGTTCTTC
TRBJ1-2 | TRBV16 | NA | many | CASSQSPVLGYTF | TGTGCCAGCAGCCAATCCCCCGTTTTGGGGTACACCTTC
TRBJ2-5 | TRBV28 | TRBD2 | few | CASSFPAGVQETQYF | TGTGCCAGCAGTTTCCCCGCGGGGGTTCAAGAGACCCAGTACTTC
TRBJ1-1 | TRBV7-8 | NA | many | CASSPDSITPPAFF | TGTGCCAGCAGCCCTGACTCGATAACCCCGCCGGCTTTCTTT
TRBJ2-5 | TRBV7-2 | NA | NA | CASSLGVSQGQETQYF | TGTGCCAGCAGCTTAGGGGTGTCACAGGGTCAAGAGACCCAGTACTTC
TRBJ1-1 | TRBV7-8 | NA | few | CASSLDGRALTWAFF | TGTGCCAGCAGCTTAGACGGCAGGGCCCTCACCTGGGCTTTCTTT
TRBJ2-1 | TRBV19 | TRBD1 | many | CASMRTGMSEQFF | TGTGCCAGTATGAGGACAGGGATGAGTGAGCAGTTCTTC
TRBJ1-4 | TRBV19 | NA | many | CASSNPTASNEKLFF | TGTGCCAGTAGCAACCCGACGGCTTCTAATGAAAAACTGTTTTTT
TRBJ2-2 | TRBV20-1 | NA | NA | CSATEAGNTGELFF | TGCAGTGCTACTGAAGCGGGGAACACCGGGGAGCTGTTTTTT
TRBJ1-5 | TRBV7-9 | NA | NA | CASSPNSNQPQHF | TGTGCCAGCAGCCCGAATAGCAATCAGCCCCAGCATTTT
TRBJ1-5 | TRBV5-6 | NA | NA | CASSNTGSNQPQHF | TGTGCCAGCAGCAACACAGGGAGCAATCAGCCCCAGCATTTT
TRBJ1-2 | TRBV28 | TRBD1 | many | CATYRTGVGGYTF | TGTGCCACCTACCGGACAGGGGTTGGTGGCTACACCTTC
TRBJ2-5 | TRBV2 | NA | NA | CASSPQGPQETQYF | TGTGCCAGCAGCCCACAGGGACCCCAAGAGACCCAGTACTTC
TRBJ1-4 | TRBV7-2 | NA | many | CASRVDGPNGGKLFF | TGTGCCAGCAGGGTGGACGGTCCCAATGGGGGAAAACTGTTTTTT
TRBJ1-2 | TRBV12-3/TRBV12-4 | NA | few | CASSQTPGSGYTF | TGTGCCAGCAGCCAAACCCCTGGGTCTGGCTACACCTTC
TRBJ2-1 | TRBV2 | TRBD2 | few | CASSELGGAYNEQFF | TGTGCCAGCAGTGAATTGGGGGGGGCCTACAATGAGCAGTTCTTC
TRBJ1-4 | TRBV7-9 | NA | NA | CASSPPPGLLGEKLFF | TGTGCCAGCAGCCCACCACCGGGTCTGCTAGGCGAAAAACTGTTTTTT
TRBJ2-5 | TRBV7-9 | NA | few | CASSLTGLYKETQYF | TGTGCCAGCAGCTTAACAGGACTCTATAAGGAGACCCAGTACTTC
TRBJ2-7 | TRBV9 | NA | NA | CASSARDGLYEQYF | TGTGCCAGCAGCGCCCGGGACGGTCTTTACGAGCAGTACTTC
TRBJ2-3 | TRBV20-1 | TRBD2 | NA | CSAPLGGVRTDTQYF | TGCAGTGCCCCCTTGGGGGGGGTCCGCACAGATACGCAGTATTTT
TRBJ2-7 | TRBV20-1 | TRBD2 | NA | CSARDIRGGTYEQYF | TGCAGTGCTAGAGATATCCGGGGAGGGACCTACGAGCAGTACTTC
TRBJ1-1 | TRBV7-3 | NA | few | CASSRGLDTEAFF | TGTGCCAGCAGCCGGGGGTTGGACACTGAAGCTTTCTTT
TRBJ1-1 | TRBV6-5 | NA | NA | CASSFATNTEAFF | TGTGCCAGCAGTTTTGCCACGAACACTGAAGCTTTCTTT
TRBJ1-2 | TRBV6-5 | TRBD1 | few | CASSYLGTGTGYTF | TGTGCCAGCAGTTACTTGGGGACAGGGACCGGCTACACCTTC
TRBJ2-7 | TRBV12-3/TRBV12-4 | NA | few | CASSLVPSGEQYF | TGTGCCAGCAGTTTAGTACCCTCCGGCGAGCAGTACTTC
TRBJ1-5 | TRBV5-1 | TRBD1 | few | CASSPGGPNQPQHF | TGCGCCAGCAGCCCAGGGGGCCCAAATCAGCCCCAGCATTTT
TRBJ2-3 | TRBV20-1 | TRBD1 | NA | CSAFRGSTDTQYF | TGCAGTGCGTTCAGGGGGAGCACAGATACGCAGTATTTT
TRBJ2-7 | TRBV7-9 | TRBD2 | few | CASSRGGAPYEQYF | TGTGCCAGCAGCCGCGGGGGGGCCCCCTACGAGCAGTACTTC
TRBJ2-5 | TRBV10-3 | NA | NA | CASGVFRTQETQYF | TGTGCCAGCGGGGTGTTTCGGACTCAAGAGACCCAGTACTTC
TRBJ2-1 | TRBV7-8 | TRBD2 | NA | CASSLAGASGGDEQFF | TGTGCCAGCAGCTTAGCGGGTGCTAGCGGGGGCGATGAGCAGTTCTTC
TRBJ1-1 | TRBV5-4 | NA | NA | CASSSQRRTANTEAFF | TGTGCCAGCAGCTCCCAACGCCGGACAGCGAACACTGAAGCTTTCTTT
TRBJ2-1 | TRBV4-3 | NA | few | CASSQDFTPYNEQFF | TGCGCCAGCAGCCAAGATTTTACGCCCTACAATGAGCAGTTCTTC
TRBJ1-2 | TRBV2 | TRBD1 | many | CASTGQGAEGYTF | TGTGCCAGCACCGGACAGGGGGCAGAGGGCTACACCTTC
TRBJ2-5 | TRBV10-3 | TRBD2 | NA | CAISTGLAVKETQYF | TGTGCCATCAGTACGGGACTAGCGGTGAAAGAGACCCAGTACTTC
TRBJ2-3 | TRBV4-2 | TRBD2 | few | CASSQGTSGGAPDTQYF | TGTGCCAGCAGCCAAGGGACTAGCGGGGGGGCCCCAGATACGCAGTATTTT
TRBJ2-1 | TRBV20-1 | TRBD2 | NA | CSTGRGNEQFF | TGCAGTACCGGGAGGGGGAATGAGCAGTTCTTC